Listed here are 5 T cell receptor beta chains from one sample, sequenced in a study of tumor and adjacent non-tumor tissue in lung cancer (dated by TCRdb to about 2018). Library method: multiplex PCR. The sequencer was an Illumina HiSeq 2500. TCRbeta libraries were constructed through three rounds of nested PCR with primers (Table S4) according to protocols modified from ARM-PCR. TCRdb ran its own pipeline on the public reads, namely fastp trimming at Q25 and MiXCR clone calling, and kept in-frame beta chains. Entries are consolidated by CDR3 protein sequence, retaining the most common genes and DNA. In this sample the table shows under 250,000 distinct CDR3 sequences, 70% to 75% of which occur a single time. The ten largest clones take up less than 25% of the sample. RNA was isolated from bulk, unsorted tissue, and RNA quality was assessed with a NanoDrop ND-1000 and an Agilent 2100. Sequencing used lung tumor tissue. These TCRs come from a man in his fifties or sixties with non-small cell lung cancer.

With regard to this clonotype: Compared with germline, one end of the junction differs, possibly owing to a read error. The CDR3: CSARVSGRADTQYF. CDR3 bases: TGCAGTGCTAGGGTCAGCGGGAGGGCGGATACGCAATATTTT. The chain recombines TRBV20-1 with TRBJ2-3; TRBD2 aligns across 10 bases. Germline V gene sequence: CDR1 DFQATT, CDR2 SNEGSKA (reference sequence). CDR3 length: 14 residues.

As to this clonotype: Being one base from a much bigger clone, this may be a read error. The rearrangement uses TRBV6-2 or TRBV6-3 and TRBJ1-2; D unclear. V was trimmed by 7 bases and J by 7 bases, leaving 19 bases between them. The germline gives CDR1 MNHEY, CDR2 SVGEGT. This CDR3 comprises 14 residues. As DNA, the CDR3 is TGTGCCAGCAACCCTCAAGGGTGTCTTGGTGGCTACACCTTC. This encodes CASNPQGCLGGYTF.

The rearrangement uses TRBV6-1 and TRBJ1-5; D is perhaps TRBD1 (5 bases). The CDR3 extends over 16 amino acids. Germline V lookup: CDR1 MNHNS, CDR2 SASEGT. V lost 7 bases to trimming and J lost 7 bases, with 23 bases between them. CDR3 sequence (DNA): TGTGCCAGCACCTCTGCTCAGGGTGGGGCGGGGCAGCCCCAGCATTTT. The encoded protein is CASTSAQGGAGQPQHF.

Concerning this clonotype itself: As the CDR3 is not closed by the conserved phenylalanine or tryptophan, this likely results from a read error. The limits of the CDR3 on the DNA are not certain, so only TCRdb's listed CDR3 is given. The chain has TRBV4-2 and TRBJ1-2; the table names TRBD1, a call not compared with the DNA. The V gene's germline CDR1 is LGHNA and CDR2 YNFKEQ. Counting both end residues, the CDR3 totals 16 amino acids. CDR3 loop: CASSPPAVTEGDGYAL.

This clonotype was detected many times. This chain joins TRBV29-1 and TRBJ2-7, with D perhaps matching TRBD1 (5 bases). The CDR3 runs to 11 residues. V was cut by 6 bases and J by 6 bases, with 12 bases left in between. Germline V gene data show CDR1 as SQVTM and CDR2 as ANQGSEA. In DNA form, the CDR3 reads TGCAGCGTGATACAGGCATTCGAGCAGTACTTC. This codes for CSVIQAFEQYF.